These 24 T cell receptor beta chains came from one sample sequenced in a study of OX40 agonist ivuxolimab in advanced cancers. The assay was immunoSEQ multiplex PCR, and TCRdb's table has in-frame clones only and misses some. This table holds 65,000 to 95,000 clones, around 93% found once. Sample: CD4+ or CD8+ T cells sorted from blood, taken in a trial of the OX40 agonist ivuxolimab. The origin of the receptors is an adult with an advanced solid tumor such as melanoma, head and neck, liver or kidney cancer.

This clone was detected only once. The chain has TRBV4-2 and TRBJ2-7; the D gene is possibly TRBD1 (6 bases). The germline V gene encodes CDR1 LGHNA and CDR2 YNFKEQ. Between the trimmed V and J ends, which lost 1 base and 0 bases, there was a span of 10 bases. There are 15 residues in the CDR3. Here the CDR3 DNA reads TGTGCCAGCAGCCAAGGGACAGAGCCCTCCTACGAGCAGTACTTC. It specifies CASSQGTEPSYEQYF.

V is TRBV7-9 and J is TRBJ2-4; the D is unclear. The germline CDR1 and CDR2 sequences are SEHNR and FQNEAQ (reference sequence). The V end was cut by 5 bases, the J end by 3 bases, with 26 bases between. The CDR3 runs to 19 residues. The CDR3: CASSPPAQLVKVDKNIQYF. The CDR3 nucleotides read TGTGCCAGCAGCCCACCCGCCCAGTTGGTAAAAGTGGACAAAAACATTCAGTACTTC.

The V and J genes are TRBV6-6 and TRBJ2-7; 9 bases are a match to TRBD1. CDR1 is MNHNY, CDR2 SVGAGI, per germline (reference sequence). The V and J ends lost 5 bases and 2 bases, in that order; junction bases with no gene match: 7. CDR3 length: 15 residues. In nucleotides, the CDR3 is TGTGCCAGCAGTCGATTGGGACAGGGCCCCTACGAGCAGTACTTC. Translating gives CASSRLGQGPYEQYF.

The CDR3 DNA sequence: TGTGCCACCAGCAGAGTTAGCGGGAGGGCCCATGAGCAGTTCTTC. Translation gives CATSRVSGRAHEQFF. The chain has TRBV15 and TRBJ2-1; 11 positions agree with TRBD2. CDR3 length: 15 amino acids. Per germline, CDR1 LNHNV and CDR2 YYDKDF (reference sequence). J gave up 8 bases and V 1 base, and 4 bases lay outside the gene matches. The whole variable domain, remainder taken from reference TRBV15 and TRBJ2-1, is DAMVIQNPRYQVTQFGKPVTLSCSQTLNHNVMYWYQQKSSQAPKLLFHYYDKDFNNEADTPDNFQSRRPNTSFCFLDIRSPGLGDTAMYLCATSRVSGRAHEQFFGPGTRLTVL.

The CDR3 spells CAWIRGTASYNEQFF. The CDR3 bases are TGTGCCTGGATCAGGGGGACAGCTAGCTACAATGAGCAGTTCTTC. J is TRBJ2-1 and V is TRBV30; TRBD1 matches 7 bases. V shed 4 bases and J 3 bases; nucleotides not matched to a gene: 9. Per germline, CDR1 GTSNPN and CDR2 SVGIG (reference sequence). CDR3 length: 15 residues.

The chain uses TRBV6-6 and TRBJ2-7, with 8 nucleotides matching TRBD1. Per the germline V gene, CDR1 is MNHNY and CDR2 is SVGAGI (reference sequence). V was pared by 9 bases and J by 2 bases, with 9 bases of the junction left unmatched. The CDR3 is made up of 14 amino acids. The CDR3 coding sequence is TGTGCCAGTACATCACAGGGGGAAACCTACGAGCAGTACTTC. As protein: CASTSQGETYEQYF.

This clone turned up a few times. CDR3 in amino acids: CAWSVSVYEQYF. CDR3 nucleotide sequence: TGTGCCTGGAGTGTAAGTGTCTACGAGCAGTACTTC. This rearrangement joins TRBV30 to TRBJ2-7; unclear D gene. Germline CDR1 GTSNPN, CDR2 SVGIG (reference sequence). V was cut by 0 bases and J by 3 bases, with 6 bases left in between. The CDR3 runs to 12 residues.

This clone has a single count. The J gene is TRBJ2-5, the V gene TRBV7-8; D may correspond to TRBD1 or TRBD2 (5 bases each). The end of the DNA aligns better with TRBJ2-7, so the J call may be wrong. The CDR3 sequence is 13 residues long. Germline loops: CDR1 SGHVS, CDR2 FQNEAQ. Here the CDR3 reads CASSSGRGYEQYF. In DNA, the CDR3 is TGTGCCAGCAGCTCGGGACGGGGATACGAGCAGTACTTC.

J is TRBJ2-7 and V is TRBV19, with 8 bases that match TRBD1. Germline V gene data show CDR1 as LNHDA and CDR2 as SQIVND (reference sequence). After removal of 5 bases from V and 5 bases from J, the junction contained 5 bases not matched to a gene. The CDR3 contains 13 residues. CDR3 residues: CASSVPGGHEQYF. In DNA, the CDR3 is TGTGCCAGTAGTGTCCCAGGGGGCCACGAGCAGTACTTC.

The J gene is TRBJ1-2, the V gene TRBV7-8, with D perhaps matching TRBD1 (5 bases). The ends were cut back, 5 bases at V and 4 bases at J, with 17 bases in the middle. This CDR3 contains 15 residues. CDR1 and CDR2 (germline): SGHVS, FQNEAQ. DNA of the CDR3: TGTGCCAGCAGCCCAACGGACACTTTGGTCTATGGCTACACCTTC. Translation gives CASSPTDTLVYGYTF.

The V gene is TRBV19, the J gene TRBJ2-7; tentatively, D is TRBD2 (6 bases). The ends were cut back, 2 bases at V and 0 bases at J, with 11 bases in the middle. The CDR3 spans 15 residues. Germline CDR1 reads LNHDA; CDR2 reads SQIVND (reference sequence). The DNA for the CDR3 is TGTGCCAGTAGTATAACCGGCGGGACCTCCTACGAGCAGTACTTC. It specifies CASSITGGTSYEQYF.

In DNA form, the CDR3 reads TGTGCCAGCTCACCACGGGTCAGGGAGGACACCGGGGAGCTGTTTTTT. Protein: CASSPRVREDTGELFF. The chain has TRBV18 and TRBJ2-2; the D gene is possibly TRBD2 (6 bases). Germline CDR1 reads KGHSH; CDR2 reads LQKENI. V dropped 1 base and J dropped 3 bases, with 12 bases sitting between them. CDR3 length: 16 residues.

V usage is TRBV7-2 and J usage is TRBJ1-5; 7 bases fit TRBD1. CDR1 and CDR2 from the germline V gene are SGHTA and FQGNSA. V shed 5 bases, J shed 3 bases, and the junction held 4 bases outside the gene matches. The CDR3 has 14 residues. In DNA, the CDR3 is TGTGCCAGCAGCATGACAGGGTACAATCAGCCCCAGCATTTT. This translates into CASSMTGYNQPQHF.

The sample holds one count of this clone. This chain joins TRBV5-1 and TRBJ2-7; D might be TRBD1 (6 bases). CDR1 SGHRS and CDR2 YFSETQ come from the germline V gene. The CDR3 runs 15 residues. Trimming cost V 6 bases and J 5 bases, with 21 bases left between them. The CDR3 sequence: CASTQGGRRVDEQYF. In DNA form, the CDR3 reads TGCGCCAGCACCCAAGGGGGAAGGAGAGTTGACGAGCAGTACTTC.

The rearrangement joins TRBV7-3 to TRBJ2-3; 8 bases agree with TRBD2. Trimming at V came to 5 bases and at J to 4 bases, leaving 11 bases not matched to a gene. In germline, CDR1 is SGHTA, CDR2 FQGTGA. The CDR3 runs to 16 residues. CDR3 protein: CASSPLTGGPSDTQYF. CDR3 nucleotides: TGTGCCAGCAGCCCTCTAACGGGAGGGCCGTCAGATACGCAGTATTTT.

The gene calls are TRBV28 and TRBJ2-7, with D perhaps TRBD2 (6 bases). Per the germline V gene, CDR1 is MDHEN and CDR2 is SYDVKM. The CDR3 consists of 15 residues. V lost 3 bases and J lost 6, with 18 bases in between. The CDR3 nucleotides read TGTGCCAGCAGTTTTGGGGAGGTTAGTCTGTTCGAGCAGTACTTC. It encodes CASSFGEVSLFEQYF. The full variable domain, in which reference TRBV28 and TRBJ2-7 provide the parts outside the CDR3, is DVKVTQSSRYLVKRTGEKVFLECVQDMDHENMFWYRQDPGLGLRLIYFSYDVKMKEKGDIPEGYSVSREKKERFSLILESASTNQTSMYLCASSFGEVSLFEQYFGPGTRLTVT.

About this clone: A read error may produce the germline difference seen at one junction end. The chain combines TRBV19 with TRBJ1-2; perhaps TRBD1 as D (5 bases). The V gene's germline CDR1 is LNHDA and CDR2 SQIVND (reference sequence). The CDR3 covers 15 residues. For the CDR3, the DNA is TGTGCCAGTAGTATAGTGGCAGGGATTAACAATGGCTACACCTTC. Its translation: CASSIVAGINNGYTF.

The chain is built from TRBV28 and TRBJ1-1; D remains ambiguous. The V end lost 5 bases, the J end lost 0 bases, and 13 bases lay between the germline ends. This CDR3 spans 15 amino acids. CDR1 and CDR2 (germline): MDHEN, SYDVKM. For the CDR3, the DNA is TGTGCCAGCAGTCCTATCAGCGATCTGAACACTGAAGCTTTCTTT. Translating it yields CASSPISDLNTEAFF.

The DNA of the CDR3 is TGTGCCAGCAGCTTGGACGGAAGCTCCTACAATGAGCAGTTCTTC. Its translation: CASSLDGSSYNEQFF. The V gene is TRBV5-4, the J gene TRBJ2-1; D unclear. There are 15 residues in the CDR3. Germline CDR1 reads SGHNT; CDR2 reads YYREEE (reference sequence). V lost 0 bases to trimming and J lost 0 bases, with 7 bases between them.

The chain employs TRBV5-4 and TRBJ1-2, with no clear D. The V gene's germline CDR1 is SGHNT and CDR2 YYREEE (reference sequence). This CDR3 has 14 amino acids. V was trimmed by 0 bases and J by 8 bases, leaving 14 bases between them. CDR3 in DNA: TGTGCCAGCAGCTTGGACCGGAGAGCATACGGCTACACCTTC. Its translation is CASSLDRRAYGYTF. The variable domain in full, with the rest retrieved from reference TRBV5-4 and TRBJ1-2, is ETGVTQSPTHLIKTRGQQVTLRCSSQSGHNTVSWYQQALGQGPQFIFQYYREEENGRGNFPPRFSGLQFPNYSSELNVNALELDDSALYLCASSLDRRAYGYTFGSGTRLTVV.

The chain combines TRBV11-3 with TRBJ2-7, with 10 bases matching TRBD2. CDR3 size: 15 residues. The V and J ends lost 0 bases and 7 bases, in that order; junction bases with no gene match: 6. The germline V gene has CDR1 SGHNT and CDR2 YENEEA. The CDR3 region is CASSLEASGGPEQYF. The CDR3 region has the DNA TGTGCCAGCAGCTTAGAGGCTAGCGGGGGCCCGGAGCAGTACTTC.

This chain links TRBV19 with TRBJ2-5; no firm D call. Germline assignment: CDR1 LNHDA and CDR2 SQIVND (reference sequence). Trimming left V 1 base short and J 1 base short, with 7 bases between. This CDR3 contains 14 residues. For the CDR3, the DNA is TGTGCCAGTAGTATAGGTGTATCCCAAGAGACCCAGTACTTC. As protein: CASSIGVSQETQYF.

The gene calls are TRBV7-9 and TRBJ2-4; TRBD1 aligns across 8 bases. Germline CDR1 SEHNR, CDR2 FQNEAQ (reference sequence). V lost 3 bases to trimming and J lost 9 bases; unmatched junction nucleotides: 1. The CDR3 is made up of 12 amino acids. Here the CDR3 DNA reads TGTGCCAGCAGCTTGACAGGGGCCATTCAGTACTTC. Encoded protein: CASSLTGAIQYF.

The chain combines TRBV19 with TRBJ1-4; D is perhaps TRBD1 (5 bases). The CDR3 contains 16 residues. V lost 7 bases to trimming and J lost 6 bases, with 21 bases between them. Germline V gene sequence: CDR1 LNHDA, CDR2 SQIVND (reference sequence). The CDR3 sequence: CASTSPGGRDDEKLFF. CDR3 nucleotides: TGTGCCAGTACCTCGCCGGGGGGACGGGATGATGAAAAACTGTTTTTT.